Reported below is one T cell receptor beta chain. This CDR3 is built from 13 residues. Germline V gene data show CDR1 as MNHEY and CDR2 as SMNVEV (reference sequence). Trimming left V 3 bases short and J 7 bases short, with 10 bases between. This entry belongs to a study of shared clonotypes between healthy human individuals. Samples underwent the assay at deep level. Sequenced by immunoSEQ multiplex PCR; TCRdb stores in-frame clones only, minus some. The sample includes roughly 2.5 million clones, 85% to 95% of them seen just once. The chain couples TRBV27 to TRBJ2-1; D not certain. Sequencing used naive CD4+ T cells sorted from blood. The subset here: CD45RA+ positively selected. The TCR was taken from a man aged 18 to 29 in good health. The CDR3 bases are TGTGCCAGCAGTTTTGAAGTTGCGAATGAGCAGTTCTTC. It encodes CASSFEVANEQFF.